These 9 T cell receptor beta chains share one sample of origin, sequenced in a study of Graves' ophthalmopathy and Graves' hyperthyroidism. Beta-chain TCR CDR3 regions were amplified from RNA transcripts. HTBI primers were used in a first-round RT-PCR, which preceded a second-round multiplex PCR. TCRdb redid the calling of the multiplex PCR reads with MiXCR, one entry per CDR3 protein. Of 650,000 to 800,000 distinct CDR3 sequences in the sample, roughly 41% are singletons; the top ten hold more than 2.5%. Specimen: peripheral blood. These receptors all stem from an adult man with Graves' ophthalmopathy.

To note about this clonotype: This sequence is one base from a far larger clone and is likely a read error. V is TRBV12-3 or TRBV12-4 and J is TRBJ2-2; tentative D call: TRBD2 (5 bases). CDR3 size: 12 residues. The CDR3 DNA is TGTGCCAGCAGCCCTACCACCGGGGAGCTGGTTTTT. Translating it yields CASSPTTGELVF.

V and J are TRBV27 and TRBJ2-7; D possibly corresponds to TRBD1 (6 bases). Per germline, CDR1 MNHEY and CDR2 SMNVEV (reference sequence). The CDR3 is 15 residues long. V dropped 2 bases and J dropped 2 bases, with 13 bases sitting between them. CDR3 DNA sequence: TGTGCCAGCAGTTTAGGTGACAGGTTAGCCTACGAGCAGTACTTC. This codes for CASSLGDRLAYEQYF.

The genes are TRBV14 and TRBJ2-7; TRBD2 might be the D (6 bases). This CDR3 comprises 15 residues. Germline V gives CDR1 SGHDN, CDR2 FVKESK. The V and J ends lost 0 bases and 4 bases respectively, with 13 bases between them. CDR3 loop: CASSQEEGPGYEQYF. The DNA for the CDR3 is TGTGCCAGCAGCCAAGAGGAGGGGCCCGGATACGAGCAGTACTTC.

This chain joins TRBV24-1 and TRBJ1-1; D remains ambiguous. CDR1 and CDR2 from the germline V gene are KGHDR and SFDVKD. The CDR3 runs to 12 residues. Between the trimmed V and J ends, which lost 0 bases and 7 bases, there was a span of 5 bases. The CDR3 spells CATSDLDYEAFF. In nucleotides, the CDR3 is TGTGCCACCAGTGATTTGGACTATGAAGCTTTCTTT.

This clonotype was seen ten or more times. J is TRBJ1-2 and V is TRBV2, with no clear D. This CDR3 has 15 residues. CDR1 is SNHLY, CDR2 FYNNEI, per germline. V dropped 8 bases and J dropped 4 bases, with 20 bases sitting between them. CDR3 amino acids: CASLPSEQSPYGYTF. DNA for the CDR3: TGTGCCAGCCTCCCCAGCGAGCAGTCGCCCTATGGCTACACCTTC.

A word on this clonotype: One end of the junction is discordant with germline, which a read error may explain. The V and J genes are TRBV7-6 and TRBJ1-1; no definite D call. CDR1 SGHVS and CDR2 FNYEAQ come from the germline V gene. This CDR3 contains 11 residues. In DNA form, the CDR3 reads TGTGGCAGCAGCGACATAGGTGAAGCTTTCTTT. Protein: CGSSDIGEAFF. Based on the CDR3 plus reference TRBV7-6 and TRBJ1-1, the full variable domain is GAGVSQSPRYKVTKRGQDVALRCDPISGHVSLYWYRQALGQGPEFLTYFNYEAQQDKSGLPNDRFSAERPEGSISTLTIQRTEQRDSAMYRCGSSDIGEAFFGQGTRLTVV.

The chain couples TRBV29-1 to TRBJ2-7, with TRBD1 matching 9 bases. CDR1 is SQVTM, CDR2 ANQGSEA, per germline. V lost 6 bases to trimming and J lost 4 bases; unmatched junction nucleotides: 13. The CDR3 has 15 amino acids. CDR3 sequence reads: CSVRTGVSHRYEQYF. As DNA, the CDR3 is TGCAGCGTCAGGACAGGGGTCTCCCACCGATACGAGCAGTACTTC.

CDR3 in DNA: TGCAGCCAGATTGGAGGATATGGCTACACCTTC. Amino acids: CSQIGGYGYTF. The J gene is TRBJ1-2, the V gene TRBV29-1; D gene ambiguous. V lost 8 bases, J lost 5 bases, and 12 bases lay in between. CDR3 length: 11 residues. CDR1 SQVTM and CDR2 ANQGSEA come from the germline V gene.

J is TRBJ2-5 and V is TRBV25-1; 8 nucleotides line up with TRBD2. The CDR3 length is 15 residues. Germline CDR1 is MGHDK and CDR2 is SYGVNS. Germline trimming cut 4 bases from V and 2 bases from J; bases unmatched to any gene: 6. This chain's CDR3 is CASSAPRGAQETQYF. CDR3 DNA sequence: TGTGCCAGCAGTGCTCCGCGGGGGGCGCAAGAGACCCAGTACTTC.